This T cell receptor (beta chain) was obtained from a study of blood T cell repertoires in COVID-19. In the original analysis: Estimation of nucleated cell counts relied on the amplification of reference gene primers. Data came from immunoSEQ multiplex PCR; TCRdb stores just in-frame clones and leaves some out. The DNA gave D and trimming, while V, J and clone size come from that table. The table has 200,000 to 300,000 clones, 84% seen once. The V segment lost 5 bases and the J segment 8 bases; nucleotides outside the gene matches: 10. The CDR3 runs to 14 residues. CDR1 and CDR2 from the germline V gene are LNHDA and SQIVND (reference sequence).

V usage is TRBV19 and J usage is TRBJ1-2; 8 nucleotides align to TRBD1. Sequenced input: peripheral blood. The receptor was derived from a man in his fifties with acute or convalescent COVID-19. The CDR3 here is CASSRDRSNRGYTF. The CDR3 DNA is TGTGCCAGTAGTCGGGACAGGTCCAATCGGGGCTACACCTTC.